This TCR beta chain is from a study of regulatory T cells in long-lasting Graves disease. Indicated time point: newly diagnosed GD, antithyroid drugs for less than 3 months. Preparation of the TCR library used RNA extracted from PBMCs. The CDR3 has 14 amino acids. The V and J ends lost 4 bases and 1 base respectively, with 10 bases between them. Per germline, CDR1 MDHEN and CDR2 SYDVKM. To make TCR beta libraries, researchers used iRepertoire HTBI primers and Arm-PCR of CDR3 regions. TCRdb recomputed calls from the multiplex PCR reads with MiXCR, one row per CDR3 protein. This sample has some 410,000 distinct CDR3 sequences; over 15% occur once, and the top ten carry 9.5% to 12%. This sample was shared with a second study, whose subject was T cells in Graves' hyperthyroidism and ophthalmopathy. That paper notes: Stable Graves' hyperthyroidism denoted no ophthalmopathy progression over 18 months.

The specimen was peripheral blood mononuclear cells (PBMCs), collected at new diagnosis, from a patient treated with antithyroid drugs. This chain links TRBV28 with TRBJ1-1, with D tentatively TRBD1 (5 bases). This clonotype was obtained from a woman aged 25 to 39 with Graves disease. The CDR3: CASSSTERNTEAFF. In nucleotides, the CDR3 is TGTGCCAGCAGTTCGACAGAGAGGAACACTGAAGCTTTCTTT.